The next 14 T cell receptor beta chains were all read from a single sample in a study of cytomegalovirus exposure and HLA in healthy donors. The PCR used 60 Vbeta and 13 Jbeta primers. Here immunoSEQ multiplex PCR was the method, and the copy in TCRdb shows in-frame clones only, minus some. The table has about 200,000 clones, roughly 73% seen once. Sequences were obtained from PBMCs. The receptor source for this set is a woman aged 30 to 39 in good health and CMV-seropositive.

V is TRBV7-3 and J is TRBJ1-2; D perhaps matches TRBD1 (5 bases). Germline CDR1 and CDR2: SGHTA and FQGTGA. Trimming left V 1 base short and J 3 bases short, with 15 bases between. The CDR3 runs to 16 residues. The CDR3 region has the DNA TGTGCCAGCAGCTTAAGGCCGGGGGGTCCGGACTATGGCTACACCTTC. The encoded protein is CASSLRPGGPDYGYTF.

The chain is built from TRBV2 and TRBJ2-5; tentatively, D is TRBD1 (6 bases). Germline V gene lookup returns CDR1 SNHLY and CDR2 FYNNEI. V shed 7 bases and J shed 5 bases, with 14 bases lying between them. This CDR3 region has 13 residues. CDR3 coding DNA: TGTGCCAGCACTGGGGGCCCTTGGGAGACCCAGTACTTC. It encodes CASTGGPWETQYF.

Points on this clone: A read error may account for a junction end that differs from germline. The rearrangement uses TRBV7-7 and TRBJ1-3; TRBD1 matches 9 bases. This CDR3 comprises 15 residues. Germline CDR1 and CDR2: SSHAT and FNYEAQ (reference sequence). CDR3 region: CASSPGTGTGNTIYF. The CDR3, as DNA: TGTGCTAGCAGCCCCGGGACAGGGACAGGAAACACCATATATTTT.

The J gene is TRBJ2-1, the V gene TRBV4-3; possibly TRBD1 for D (6 bases). The V end lost 5 bases, the J end lost 0 bases, and 8 bases lay between the germline ends. The CDR3 spans 14 residues. Per germline, CDR1 LGHNA and CDR2 YSLEER. The CDR3 coding sequence is TGCGCCAGCAGCGCGGACAGCTCCTACAATGAGCAGTTCTTC. This gives the protein CASSADSSYNEQFF.

The chain employs TRBV9 and TRBJ2-1; possibly TRBD2 for D (5 bases). The CDR3 loop spans 13 amino acids. CDR1 is SGDLS, CDR2 YYNGEE, per germline. With 5 bases removed from V and 4 bases from J, the gap between germline ends came to 10 bases. CDR3 nucleotides: TGTGCCAGCAGTTTGCCGGGGTACAATGAGCAGTTCTTC. Translation: CASSLPGYNEQFF. The full variable domain, with the rest looked up from reference TRBV9 and TRBJ2-1, is DSGVTQTPKHLITATGQRVTLRCSPRSGDLSVYWYQQSLDQGLQFLIQYYNGEERAKGNILERFSAQQFPDLHSELNLSSLELGDSALYFCASSLPGYNEQFFGPGTRLTVL.

Here the CDR3 DNA reads TGTGCCAGCAGCTCCCAAGGACTAGCGGCCTACAATGAGCAGTTCTTC. It yields the protein CASSSQGLAAYNEQFF. The chain joins TRBV7-3 to TRBJ2-1, with 10 bases matching TRBD2. This CDR3 comprises 16 residues. Germline lookup yields CDR1 SGHTA and CDR2 FQGTGA. The junction had 5 bases not matched to a gene; V was cut back by 4 bases and J by 2 bases.

The DNA of the CDR3 is TGCGCCAGCAGCTTCCGAACAGGGTCGTACAATGAGCAGTTCTTC. Its protein is CASSFRTGSYNEQFF. The genes are TRBV5-1 and TRBJ2-1; tentative D call: TRBD1 (6 bases). Between the trimmed V and J ends, which lost 2 bases and 4 bases, there was a span of 13 bases. The CDR3 is made up of 15 amino acids. The germline gives CDR1 SGHRS, CDR2 YFSETQ. The full variable domain, in which reference TRBV5-1 and TRBJ2-1 provide the parts outside the CDR3, is KAGVTQTPRYLIKTRGQQVTLSCSPISGHRSVSWYQQTPGQGLQFLFEYFSETQRNKGNFPGRFSGRQFSNSRSEMNVSTLELGDSALYLCASSFRTGSYNEQFFGPGTRLTVL.

The chain employs TRBV6-1 and TRBJ2-7; D unresolved. Looked up from germline, CDR1 is MNHNS and CDR2 is SASEGT. CDR3 length: 11 residues. Trimming cost V 6 bases and J 7 bases, with 10 bases left between them. CDR3 nucleotides: TGTGCCAGCAGCCCCCCGCGGGAGCAGTACTTC. This gives the protein CASSPPREQYF.

V usage is TRBV7-9 and J usage is TRBJ1-5; no clear D gene. The germline CDR1 and CDR2 sequences are SEHNR and FQNEAQ (reference sequence). V was pared by 3 bases and J by 1 base, with 10 bases between. The CDR3 covers 15 residues. The CDR3 is CASSFGEGSNQPQHF. The CDR3 nucleotides read TGTGCCAGCAGCTTTGGGGAGGGAAGCAATCAGCCCCAGCATTTT.

The rearrangement joins TRBV5-4 to TRBJ2-5, with a possible D match to TRBD1 (7 bases). The CDR3 has 15 residues. Germline V CDR1 and CDR2: SGHNT, YYREEE (reference sequence). V was clipped by 4 bases and J by 1 base, with 14 bases between them. CDR3 sequence reads: CASSPSQGGQETQYF. The CDR3 DNA follows: TGTGCCAGCAGCCCGAGCCAGGGGGGCCAAGAGACCCAGTACTTC. Filled out from reference TRBV5-4 and TRBJ2-5, the complete variable domain reads ETGVTQSPTHLIKTRGQQVTLRCSSQSGHNTVSWYQQALGQGPQFIFQYYREEENGRGNFPPRFSGLQFPNYSSELNVNALELDDSALYLCASSPSQGGQETQYFGPGTRLLVL.

The V gene is TRBV7-2, the J gene TRBJ1-2, with 10 bases lining up with TRBD1. With 5 bases clipped from V and 4 bases from J, the junction kept 10 bases outside the gene matches. Germline CDR1 and CDR2: SGHTA and FQGNSA. This CDR3 has 16 amino acids. CDR3 coding DNA: TGTGCCAGCAGCCCAGACGACAGGGGGCTAGGCTATGGCTACACCTTC. It is translated as CASSPDDRGLGYGYTF.

The genes are TRBV7-9 and TRBJ1-4; TRBD1 aligns across 9 bases. Trimming at V came to 5 bases and at J to 5 bases, leaving 6 bases not matched to a gene. The CDR3 covers 15 residues. The germline gives CDR1 SEHNR, CDR2 FQNEAQ (reference sequence). The CDR3 sequence is CASSQGTGTNEKLFF. The CDR3 DNA follows: TGTGCCAGCAGCCAAGGGACAGGGACGAATGAAAAACTGTTTTTT. The complete variable domain, with remaining parts taken from reference TRBV7-9 and TRBJ1-4, reads DTGVSQNPRHKITKRGQNVTFRCDPISEHNRLYWYRQTLGQGPEFLTYFQNEAQLEKSRLLSDRFSAERPKGSFSTLEIQRTEQGDSAMYLCASSQGTGTNEKLFFGSGTQLSVL.

This chain links TRBV19 with TRBJ1-2; D uncertain. V was trimmed by 4 bases and J by 4 bases, leaving 16 bases between them. This CDR3 contains 15 residues. Germline V gene sequence: CDR1 LNHDA, CDR2 SQIVND (reference sequence). The CDR3 DNA reads as TGTGCCAGTAGTAGCCAGTATACGGGTGGCTATGGCTACACCTTC. Amino acids: CASSSQYTGGYGYTF.

This clone was recorded only once. This rearrangement joins TRBV10-3 to TRBJ1-6; 11 bases are a match to TRBD1. This CDR3 has 14 amino acids. The ends lost 6 bases at V and 9 bases at J; junction bases unmatched: 4. Germline CDR1 and CDR2: ENHRY and SYGVKD. The CDR3 sequence: CAISGQGAASPLHF. CDR3 in DNA: TGTGCCATCAGCGGACAGGGGGCGGCTTCACCCCTCCACTTT.